Shown below are 26 T cell receptor beta chains from a single sample sequenced in a study of regulatory T cells in long-lasting Graves disease. Time point indicated: newly diagnosed GD, antithyroid drugs for less than 3 months. There was RNA extracted from PBMCs, and the TCR library was made from it. Libraries of TCR beta came from iRepertoire HTBI primers plus Arm-PCR of CDR3 regions. TCRdb processed the multiplex PCR reads anew with MiXCR; each CDR3 protein has one entry. This sample carries approximately 470,000 distinct CDR3 sequences, 15% to 20% of them seen once, and the ten largest clones take 12%. These data are also associated with another study on T cells in Graves' hyperthyroidism and ophthalmopathy.

This specimen was peripheral blood mononuclear cells (PBMCs), taken at new diagnosis, from a patient treated with antithyroid drugs. The receptors originated from a man aged 40-50 years with Graves disease.

This clonotype was recorded many times. CDR3 in DNA: TGTGCCAGCAGCTGGACATTGGGACCACTTGGGGAGCAGTACTTC. Protein product: CASSWTLGPLGEQYF. The chain recombines TRBV5-4 with TRBJ2-7; D tentatively fits TRBD1 or TRBD2 (5 bases each). CDR3 length equals 15 residues. The germline V gene encodes CDR1 SGHNT and CDR2 YYREEE (reference sequence). The V gene lost 3 bases and the J gene lost 7 bases, with 20 bases spanning the gap.

There are many counts of this clonotype. The CDR3 protein is CASSFGQGANTGELFF. CDR3 DNA sequence: TGTGCCAGCAGCTTTGGACAGGGGGCGAACACCGGGGAGCTGTTTTTT. The chain employs TRBV13 and TRBJ2-2; 10 nucleotides agree with TRBD1. CDR1 PRHDT and CDR2 FYEKMQ come from the germline V gene (reference sequence). This CDR3 spans 16 amino acids. V dropped 3 bases and J dropped 0; count of bases not matched to a gene: 1.

This clonotype has ten or more counts. V gene TRBV11-2 combines with J gene TRBJ2-5; D is unclear. V lost 6 bases and J lost 2, with 13 bases in between. Germline V lookup: CDR1 SGHAT, CDR2 FQNNGV. The CDR3 covers 14 residues. The CDR3 DNA is TGTGCCAGCAGTAAAAGGGCACAGCAAGAGACCCAGTACTTC. As protein: CASSKRAQQETQYF.

This chain joins TRBV19 and TRBJ2-3, with TRBD1 matching over 8 bases. V shed 10 bases and J 2 bases; nucleotides not matched to a gene: 14. From germline, CDR1 is LNHDA and CDR2 SQIVND (reference sequence). This CDR3 contains 16 residues. The CDR3 coding sequence is TGTGCCACCCGAGAGGCCGGACAGGGACTCACAGATACGCAGTATTTT. It translates to CATREAGQGLTDTQYF.

The chain employs TRBV6-2 or TRBV6-3 and TRBJ1-5, with unresolved D. V dropped 5 bases and J dropped 4 bases, with 9 bases sitting between them. Looked up from germline, CDR1 is MNHEY and CDR2 is SVGEGT. The CDR3 totals 13 residues. This CDR3 is CASSGDMNQPQHF. For the CDR3, the DNA is TGTGCCAGCAGTGGAGATATGAATCAGCCCCAGCATTTT.

This sequence joins TRBV20-1 and TRBJ1-2, with a weak D call TRBD1 (6 bases). V gave up 7 bases and J gave up 0 bases, with 9 bases separating them. This CDR3 is 12 amino acids long. Germline V lookup: CDR1 DFQATT, CDR2 SNEGSKA (reference sequence). The CDR3 sequence is CSDRVSNYGYTF. The CDR3 DNA is TGCAGTGACAGGGTCTCTAACTATGGCTACACCTTC.

This clonotype was detected many times. The rearrangement joins TRBV6-1 to TRBJ1-1; 7 bases line up with TRBD1. The CDR3 contains 15 residues. With V trimmed by 6 bases and J by 8 bases, 15 bases remained unmatched. Germline CDR1 is MNHNS and CDR2 is SASEGT. CDR3 DNA sequence: TGTGCCAGCAGCAGTGCCCAGGGGGGTCTCACCGAAGCTTTCTTT. Amino acid sequence: CASSSAQGGLTEAFF.

With regard to this clonotype: A much larger clonotype is one base distant, so this may be a read error. This chain links TRBV5-1 with TRBJ2-1; D is uncertain. The CDR3 runs to 12 residues. Germline CDR1 SGHRS, CDR2 YFSETQ. The DNA of the CDR3 is TGCACCAGCAGAAGGGATTTCAATGAGCAGTTCTTC. This translates into CTSRRDFNEQFF.

This clonotype appeared a few times. The rearrangement uses TRBV18 and TRBJ2-4; 7 bases map to TRBD2. The CDR3 is 19 residues long. Germline CDR1 is KGHSH and CDR2 is LQKENI. V dropped 2 bases and J dropped 0; count of bases not matched to a gene: 13. In DNA form, the CDR3 reads TGTGCCAGCTCACCAGGGGGGACTACTAGCGTACTAGCCAAAAACATTCAGTACTTC. Protein product: CASSPGGTTSVLAKNIQYF.

This clonotype was found many times. V is TRBV20-1 and J is TRBJ2-7, with TRBD2 matching over 9 bases. The germline V gene has CDR1 DFQATT and CDR2 SNEGSKA (reference sequence). V lost 6 bases and J lost 6; bases outside the gene matches: 9. This CDR3 has 13 residues. The CDR3 DNA sequence: TGCAGTGCGCGCGGGGGGGGGGCTGGCGAGCAGTACTTC. Amino acids: CSARGGGAGEQYF.

This clonotype was seen only a few times. The genes are TRBV7-9 and TRBJ1-2, with D uncertain. The CDR3 has 16 residues. Trimming cost V 1 base and J 4 bases, with 16 bases left between them. Germline CDR1 SEHNR, CDR2 FQNEAQ (reference sequence). This chain's CDR3 is CASSLEGRTWGYGYTF. The CDR3 coding sequence is TGTGCCAGCAGCTTAGAGGGCCGCACCTGGGGCTATGGCTACACCTTC.

The table lists this clonotype with many counts. The rearrangement links TRBV6-1 to TRBJ1-6; D is perhaps TRBD1 (6 bases). V was trimmed by 5 bases and J by 0 bases, leaving 8 bases between them. The V gene's germline CDR1 is MNHNS and CDR2 SASEGT. The CDR3 has 15 residues. The CDR3 nucleotides are TGTGCCAGCAGTCTAGGGGGCTCCTATAATTCACCCCTCCACTTT. This encodes CASSLGGSYNSPLHF.

This clonotype showed up many times. The chain employs TRBV11-2 and TRBJ2-3; D is tentatively TRBD1 or TRBD2 (5 bases each). Germline V gene sequence: CDR1 SGHAT, CDR2 FQNNGV. The CDR3 length is 13 residues. The germline V and J ends were trimmed by 8 bases and 0 bases, with 9 bases remaining between them. CDR3 nucleotide sequence: TGTGCCAGCGAGGGGCGGAGCACAGATACGCAGTATTTT. It encodes CASEGRSTDTQYF.

This clonotype occurred a few times. The chain uses TRBV6-1 and TRBJ1-3, with 9 bases aligning to TRBD1. V lost 5 bases, J lost 3 bases, and 5 bases stayed unmatched. Germline CDR1 and CDR2: MNHNS and SASEGT. CDR3 length equals 15 residues. The CDR3 nucleotides are TGTGCCAGCAGTCAGGGACAGGGTGGTGGAAACACCATATATTTT. Protein: CASSQGQGGGNTIYF.

The chain links TRBV6-2 or TRBV6-3 to TRBJ2-7; TRBD2 matches 13 bases. The DNA end favors TRBJ2-5, so the J call may be wrong. This CDR3 region has 14 residues. Germline-derived CDR1 and CDR2 are MNHEY and SVGEGT. The CDR3 spells CASKLAGGQETQYF. The CDR3 DNA follows: TGTGCCAGCAAACTAGCGGGAGGGCAAGAGACCCAGTACTTC.

The table lists this clonotype with many counts. The chain employs TRBV5-1 and TRBJ1-1, with no clear D. The V and J ends lost 5 bases and 0 bases respectively, with 17 bases between them. Germline V CDR1 and CDR2: SGHRS, YFSETQ. CDR3 length: 16 residues. The CDR3 protein is CASSDSERMLNTEAFF. CDR3 DNA sequence: TGCGCCAGCAGTGACTCAGAGCGGATGCTGAACACTGAAGCTTTCTTT.

The chain has TRBV19 and TRBJ2-4; weak D call: TRBD1 (6 bases). This CDR3 contains 13 residues. The germline CDR1 and CDR2 sequences are LNHDA and SQIVND (reference sequence). V lost 10 bases to trimming and J lost 0 bases, with 10 bases between them. The CDR3 DNA follows: TGTGCCACCCGAGGGGGAGCCAAAAACATTCAGTACTTC. Translating gives CATRGGAKNIQYF. Supplemented by reference TRBV19 and TRBJ2-4, the full variable domain reads DGGITQSPKYLFRKEGQNVTLSCEQNLNHDAMYWYRQDPGQGLRLIYYSQIVNDFQKGDIAEGYSVSREKKESFPLTVTSAQKNPTAFYLCATRGGAKNIQYFGAGTRLSVL.

This clonotype was found many times. This CDR3 reads CASSSWGGAEAFF. CDR3 sequence (DNA): TGTGCCAGCAGCTCCTGGGGAGGGGCTGAAGCTTTCTTT. The genes are TRBV3-1 and TRBJ1-1, with D perhaps TRBD1 (5 bases). The V gene lost 5 bases and the J gene lost 6 bases, with 13 bases spanning the gap. Germline lookup yields CDR1 LGHDT and CDR2 YNNKEL (reference sequence). CDR3 size: 13 residues. The full variable domain, its missing parts supplied by reference TRBV3-1 and TRBJ1-1, is DTAVSQTPKYLVTQMGNDKSIKCEQNLGHDTMYWYKQDSKKFLKIMFSYNNKELIINETVPNRFSPKSPDKAHLNLHINSLELGDSAVYFCASSSWGGAEAFFGQGTRLTVV.

The sample holds many counts of this clonotype. The chain uses TRBV12-5 and TRBJ1-2; D remains unclear. Deletions cut 2 bases from V and 4 bases from J, with 11 bases between. The CDR3 has 14 residues. Germline V gene data show CDR1 as LGHNT and CDR2 as FRNRAP. CDR3 amino acids: CASGLIGRTYGYTF. CDR3 nucleotides: TGTGCTAGTGGTTTGATCGGCAGGACCTATGGCTACACCTTC.

The V gene is TRBV27, the J gene TRBJ2-3; TRBD2 matches 7 bases. The V gene end was trimmed by 6 bases and the J gene end by 0 bases; junction bases not matched to a gene: 9. Germline V gives CDR1 MNHEY, CDR2 SMNVEV (reference sequence). The CDR3 has 16 amino acids. The CDR3: CASRSTAGSSTDTQYF. In DNA form, the CDR3 reads TGTGCCAGCAGATCAACAGCGGGGTCTAGCACAGATACGCAGTATTTT.

The V gene is TRBV28, the J gene TRBJ1-1; D possibly corresponds to TRBD1 (6 bases). Germline V gives CDR1 MDHEN, CDR2 SYDVKM. The CDR3 sequence is 12 residues long. Trimming left V 5 bases short and J 10 bases short, with 14 bases between. Here the CDR3 reads CASSPYGGSAFF. CDR3 in DNA: TGTGCCAGCAGTCCCTATGGGGGCTCAGCTTTCTTT. Drawing the rest from reference TRBV28 and TRBJ1-1, the complete variable domain is DVKVTQSSRYLVKRTGEKVFLECVQDMDHENMFWYRQDPGLGLRLIYFSYDVKMKEKGDIPEGYSVSREKKERFSLILESASTNQTSMYLCASSPYGGSAFFGQGTRLTVV.

This clonotype showed up many times. The chain has TRBV20-1 and TRBJ2-7; perhaps TRBD2 as D (5 bases). Germline V CDR1 and CDR2: DFQATT, SNEGSKA (reference sequence). This CDR3 is 15 amino acids long. Trimming pared 0 bases from V and 3 bases from J, leaving 15 bases between. This CDR3 reads CSARDQRAAVYEQYF. The CDR3, as DNA: TGCAGTGCTAGAGACCAGAGGGCAGCGGTCTACGAGCAGTACTTC.

Turning to this clonotype: A much more abundant neighbour one base away suggests this may be a read error. V usage is TRBV11-3 and J usage is TRBJ2-4, with 14 bases that match TRBD2. V lost 0 bases to trimming and J lost 5 bases; unmatched junction nucleotides: 6. Germline V lookup: CDR1 SGHNT, CDR2 YENEEA. This CDR3 contains 18 residues. The CDR3 sequence is CASSLDGTSGRSENIQYF. CDR3 coding DNA: TGTGCCAGCAGCTTAGATGGGACTAGCGGGAGATCCGAAAACATTCAGTACTTC.

This clonotype was recorded at least ten times. The rearrangement uses TRBV11-3 and TRBJ2-2, with D perhaps given as TRBD1 or TRBD2 (5 bases each). The CDR3 sequence is 16 residues long. From germline, CDR1 is SGHNT and CDR2 YENEEA. Trimming removed 5 bases from V and 0 bases from J, with 13 bases in between. CDR3 in amino acids: CASSKSGRANTGELFF. The CDR3 nucleotides read TGTGCCAGCAGCAAATCGGGGCGCGCGAACACCGGGGAGCTGTTTTTT.

The table lists this clonotype with many counts. This sequence joins TRBV2 and TRBJ2-7; 10 bases match TRBD2. The CDR3 spans 15 residues. Unmatched junction bases numbered 9, after V lost 4 bases and J lost 6 bases. In germline, CDR1 is SNHLY, CDR2 FYNNEI. The CDR3 loop reads CASSGLAGGSLEQYF. CDR3 DNA sequence: TGTGCCAGCAGTGGATTAGCGGGAGGATCTCTCGAGCAGTACTTC.

This clonotype has more than one count but fewer than ten. The rearrangement uses TRBV20-1 and TRBJ1-4, with TRBD1 matching over 7 bases. After removal of 3 bases from V and 4 bases from J, the junction contained 8 bases not matched to a gene. Germline CDR1 reads DFQATT; CDR2 reads SNEGSKA (reference sequence). The CDR3 consists of 15 residues. The CDR3 here is CSARAGGFFNEKLFF. CDR3 DNA: TGCAGTGCTAGGGCAGGGGGATTCTTTAATGAAAAACTGTTTTTT.